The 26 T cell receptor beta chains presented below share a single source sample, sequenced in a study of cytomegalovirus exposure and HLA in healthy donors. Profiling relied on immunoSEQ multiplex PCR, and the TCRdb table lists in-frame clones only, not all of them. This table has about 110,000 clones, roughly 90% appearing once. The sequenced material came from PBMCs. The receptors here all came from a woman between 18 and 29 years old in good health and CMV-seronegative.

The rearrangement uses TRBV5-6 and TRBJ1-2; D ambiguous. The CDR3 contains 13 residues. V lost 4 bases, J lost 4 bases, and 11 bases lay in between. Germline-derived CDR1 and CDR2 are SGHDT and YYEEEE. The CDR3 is CASSPGEVYGYTF. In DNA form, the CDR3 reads TGTGCCAGCAGCCCCGGGGAGGTCTATGGCTACACCTTC.

DNA for the CDR3: TGTGCCAGTGGGCCATCAGGGTCAGTCGGATCCTACGAGCAGTACTTC. Translation gives CASGPSGSVGSYEQYF. V usage is TRBV19 and J usage is TRBJ2-7, with D tentatively TRBD1 (5 bases). The V and J ends lost 8 bases and 1 base respectively, with 21 bases between them. Germline V lookup: CDR1 LNHDA, CDR2 SQIVND (reference sequence). The CDR3 is made up of 16 amino acids.

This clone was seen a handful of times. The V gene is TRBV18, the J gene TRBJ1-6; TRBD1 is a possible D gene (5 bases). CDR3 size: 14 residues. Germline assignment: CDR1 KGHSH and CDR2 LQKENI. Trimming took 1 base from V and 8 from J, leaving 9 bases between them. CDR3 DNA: TGTGCCAGCTCACCACTGGGGGAGGATTCACCCCTCCACTTT. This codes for CASSPLGEDSPLHF.

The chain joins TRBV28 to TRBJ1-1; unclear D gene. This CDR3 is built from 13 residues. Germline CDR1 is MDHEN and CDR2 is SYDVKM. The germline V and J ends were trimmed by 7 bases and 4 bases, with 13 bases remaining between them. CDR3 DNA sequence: TGTGCCAGCAAAAGTATACAGTTCACTGAAGCTTTCTTT. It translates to CASKSIQFTEAFF.

CDR3 protein: CASTTGGSHGYTF. Written as DNA, the CDR3 is TGTGCCAGCACAACGGGGGGTAGCCATGGCTACACCTTC. The chain uses TRBV28 and TRBJ1-2, with D tentatively TRBD1 (5 bases). Germline CDR1 reads MDHEN; CDR2 reads SYDVKM. The CDR3 spans 13 residues. Trimming left V 7 bases short and J 6 bases short, with 15 bases between.

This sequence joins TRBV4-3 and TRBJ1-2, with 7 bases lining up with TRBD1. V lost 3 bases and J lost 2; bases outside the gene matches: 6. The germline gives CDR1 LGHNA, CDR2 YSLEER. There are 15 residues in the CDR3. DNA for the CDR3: TGCGCCAGCAGCCACGTACCCAGGGGGAACTATGGCTACACCTTC. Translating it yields CASSHVPRGNYGYTF.

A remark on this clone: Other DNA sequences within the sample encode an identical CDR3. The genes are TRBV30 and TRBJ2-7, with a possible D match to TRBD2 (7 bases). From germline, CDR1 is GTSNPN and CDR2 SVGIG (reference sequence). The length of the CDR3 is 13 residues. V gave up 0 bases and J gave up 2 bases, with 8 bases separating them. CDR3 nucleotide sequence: TGTGCCTGGAGTGTGGGGGGGCCCTACGAGCAGTACTTC. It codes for CAWSVGGPYEQYF. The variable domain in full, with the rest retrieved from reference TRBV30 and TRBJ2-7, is SQTIHQWPATLVQPVGSPLSLECTVEGTSNPNLYWYRQAAGRGLQLLFYSVGIGQISSEVPQNLSASRPQDRQFILSSKKLLLSDSGFYLCAWSVGGPYEQYFGPGTRLTVT.

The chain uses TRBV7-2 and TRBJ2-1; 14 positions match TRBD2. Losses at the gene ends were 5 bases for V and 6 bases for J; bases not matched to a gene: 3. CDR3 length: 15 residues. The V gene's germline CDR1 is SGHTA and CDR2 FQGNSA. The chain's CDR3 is CASSQTSGGANEQFF. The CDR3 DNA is TGTGCCAGCAGCCAGACTAGCGGGGGGGCCAATGAGCAGTTCTTC.

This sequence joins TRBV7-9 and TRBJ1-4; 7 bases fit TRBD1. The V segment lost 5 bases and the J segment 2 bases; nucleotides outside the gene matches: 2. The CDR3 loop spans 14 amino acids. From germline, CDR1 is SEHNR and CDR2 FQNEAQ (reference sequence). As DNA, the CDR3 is TGTGCCAGCAGCCTACAGGGGACTAATGAAAAACTGTTTTTT. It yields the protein CASSLQGTNEKLFF.

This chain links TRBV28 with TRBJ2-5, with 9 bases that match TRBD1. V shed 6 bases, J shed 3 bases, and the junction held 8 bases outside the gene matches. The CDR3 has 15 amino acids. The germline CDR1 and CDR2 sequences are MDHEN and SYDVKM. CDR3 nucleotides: TGTGCCAGCAGCGGACAGGGGCAGGGGAAAGAGACCCAGTACTTC. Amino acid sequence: CASSGQGQGKETQYF.

The CDR3 sequence: CASLPPGQGTGELFF. The CDR3 bases are TGTGCCAGCCTACCCCCGGGACAGGGAACCGGGGAGCTGTTTTTT. The V gene is TRBV18, the J gene TRBJ2-2; 9 positions agree with TRBD1. V shed 8 bases and J 5 bases; nucleotides not matched to a gene: 9. This CDR3 spans 15 amino acids. From germline, CDR1 is KGHSH and CDR2 LQKENI. The full variable domain, rest sourced from reference TRBV18 and TRBJ2-2, is NAGVMQNPRHLVRRRGQEARLRCSPMKGHSHVYWYRQLPEEGLKFMVYLQKENIIDESGMPKERFSAEFPKEGPSILRIQQVVRGDSAAYFCASLPPGQGTGELFFGEGSRLTVL.

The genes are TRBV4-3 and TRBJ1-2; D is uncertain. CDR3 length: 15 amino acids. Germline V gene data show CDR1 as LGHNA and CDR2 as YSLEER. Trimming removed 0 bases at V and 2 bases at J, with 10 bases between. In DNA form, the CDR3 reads TGCGCCAGCAGCCAAGATCGCACAGACAACTATGGCTACACCTTC. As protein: CASSQDRTDNYGYTF.

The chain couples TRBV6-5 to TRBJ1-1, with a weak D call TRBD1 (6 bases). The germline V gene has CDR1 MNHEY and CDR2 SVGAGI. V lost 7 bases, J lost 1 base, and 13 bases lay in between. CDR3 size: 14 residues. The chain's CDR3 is CASILTQGNTEAFF. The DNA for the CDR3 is TGTGCCAGCATCCTGACACAGGGGAACACTGAAGCTTTCTTT.

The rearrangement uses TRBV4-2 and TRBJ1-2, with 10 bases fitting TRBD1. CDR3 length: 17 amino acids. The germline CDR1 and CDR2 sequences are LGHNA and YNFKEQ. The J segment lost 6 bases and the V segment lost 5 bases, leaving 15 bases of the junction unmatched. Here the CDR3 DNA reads TGTGCCAGCAGCAAGTCCGGGACAGGGGAGCGGATCCATGGCTACACCTTC. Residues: CASSKSGTGERIHGYTF.

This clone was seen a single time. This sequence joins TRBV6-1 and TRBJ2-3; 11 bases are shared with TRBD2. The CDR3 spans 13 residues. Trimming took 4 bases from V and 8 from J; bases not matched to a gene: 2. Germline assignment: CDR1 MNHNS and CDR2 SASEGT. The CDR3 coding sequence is TGTGCCAGCAGTGTAACTAGCGGGGGTACGCAGTATTTT. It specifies CASSVTSGGTQYF.

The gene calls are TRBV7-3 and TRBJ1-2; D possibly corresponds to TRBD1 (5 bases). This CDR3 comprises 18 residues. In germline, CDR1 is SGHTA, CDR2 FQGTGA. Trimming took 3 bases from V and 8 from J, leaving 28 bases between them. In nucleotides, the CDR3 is TGTGCCAGCAGCTTCGGCGGGCCCCATGGTGGAGGGGTGGTGGGCTACACCTTC. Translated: CASSFGGPHGGGVVGYTF. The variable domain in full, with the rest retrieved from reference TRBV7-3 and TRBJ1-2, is GAGVSQTPSNKVTEKGKYVELRCDPISGHTALYWYRQSLGQGPEFLIYFQGTGAADDSGLPNDRFFAVRPEGSVSTLKIQRTERGDSAVYLCASSFGGPHGGGVVGYTFGSGTRLTVV.

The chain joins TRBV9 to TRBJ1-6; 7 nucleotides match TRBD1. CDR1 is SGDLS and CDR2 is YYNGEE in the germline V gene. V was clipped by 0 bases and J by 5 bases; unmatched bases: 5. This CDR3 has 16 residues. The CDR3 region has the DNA TGTGCCAGCAGCGTAGCGGACAGGACCGATAATTCACCCCTCCACTTT. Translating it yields CASSVADRTDNSPLHF.

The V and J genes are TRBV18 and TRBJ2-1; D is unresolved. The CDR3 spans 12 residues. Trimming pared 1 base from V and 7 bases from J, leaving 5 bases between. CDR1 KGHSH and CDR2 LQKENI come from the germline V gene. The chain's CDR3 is CASSPQRNEQFF. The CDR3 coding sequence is TGTGCCAGCTCACCACAGAGGAATGAGCAGTTCTTC.

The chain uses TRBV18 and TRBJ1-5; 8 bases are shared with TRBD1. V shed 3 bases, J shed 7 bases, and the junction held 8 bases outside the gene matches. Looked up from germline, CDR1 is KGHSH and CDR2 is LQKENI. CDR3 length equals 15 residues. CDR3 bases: TGTGCCAGCTCACCTACTGGACAGGGCATGCAGCCCCAGCATTTT. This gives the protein CASSPTGQGMQPQHF.

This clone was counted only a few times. DNA of the CDR3: TGTGCCAGCAGTGAAGGGGGAGGGCCCTATGGCTACACCTTC. It translates to CASSEGGGPYGYTF. The rearrangement uses TRBV6-1 and TRBJ1-2; D uncertain. Germline CDR1 and CDR2: MNHNS and SASEGT. Trimming left V 1 base short and J 4 bases short, with 10 bases between. The CDR3 runs 14 residues.

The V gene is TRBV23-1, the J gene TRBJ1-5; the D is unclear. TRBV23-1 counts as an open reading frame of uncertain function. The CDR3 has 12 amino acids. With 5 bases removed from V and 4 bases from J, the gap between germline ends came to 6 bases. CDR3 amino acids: CASSSINQPQHF. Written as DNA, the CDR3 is TGCGCCAGCAGTTCTATAAATCAGCCCCAGCATTTT.

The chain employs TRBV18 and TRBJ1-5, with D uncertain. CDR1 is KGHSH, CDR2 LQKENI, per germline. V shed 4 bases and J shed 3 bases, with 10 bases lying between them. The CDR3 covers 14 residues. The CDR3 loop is CASSLGGDNQPQHF. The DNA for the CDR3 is TGTGCCAGCTCACTTGGCGGGGACAATCAGCCCCAGCATTTT.

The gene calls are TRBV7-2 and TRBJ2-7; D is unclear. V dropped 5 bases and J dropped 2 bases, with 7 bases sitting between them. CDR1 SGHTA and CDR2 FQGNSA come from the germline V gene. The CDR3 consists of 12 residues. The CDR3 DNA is TGTGCCAGCAGCACGAGCCCCTACGAGCAGTACTTC. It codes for CASSTSPYEQYF.

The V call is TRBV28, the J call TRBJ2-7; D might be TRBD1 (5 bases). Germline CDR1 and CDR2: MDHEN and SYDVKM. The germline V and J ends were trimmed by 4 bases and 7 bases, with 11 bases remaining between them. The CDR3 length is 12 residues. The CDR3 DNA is TGTGCCAGCAGTTCCCCAGGACAAGAGCAGTACTTC. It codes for CASSSPGQEQYF.

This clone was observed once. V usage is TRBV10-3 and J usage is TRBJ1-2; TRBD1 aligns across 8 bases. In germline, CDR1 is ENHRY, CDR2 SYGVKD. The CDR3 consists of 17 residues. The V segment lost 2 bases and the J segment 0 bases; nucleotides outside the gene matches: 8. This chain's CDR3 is CAISEEDRVVANYGYTF. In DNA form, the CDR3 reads TGTGCCATCAGTGAGGAGGACAGGGTGGTCGCTAACTATGGCTACACCTTC.

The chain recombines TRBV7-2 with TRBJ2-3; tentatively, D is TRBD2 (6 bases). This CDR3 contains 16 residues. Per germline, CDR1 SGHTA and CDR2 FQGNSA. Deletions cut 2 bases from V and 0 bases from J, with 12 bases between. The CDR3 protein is CASSLLGGTSTDTQYF. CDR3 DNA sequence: TGTGCCAGCAGCTTACTGGGCGGGACTAGCACAGATACGCAGTATTTT.